These 8 T cell receptor beta chains came from one sample sequenced in a study of beta chain features in type 1 diabetes. The sequenced template was cDNA made from the entire isolated RNA. The protocol was immunoSEQ multiplex PCR, while the TCRdb copy is restricted to in-frame clones and leaves out a portion. Of more than 85,000 clones listed, approximately 37% are singletons. Source material: stem cell memory CD4+ T cells from blood. These receptors all come from a woman aged 18-29 years in good health.

The genes are TRBV28 and TRBJ1-3; tentative D call: TRBD1 (6 bases). The length of the CDR3 is 19 residues. The germline V gene has CDR1 MDHEN and CDR2 SYDVKM. Between the trimmed V and J ends, which lost 3 bases and 2 bases, there was a span of 23 bases. CDR3 coding DNA: TGTGCCAGCAGTTTTATGAGGGCGGGGGGGCGCCGCGCTGGAAACACCATATATTTT. It translates to CASSFMRAGGRRAGNTIYF.

V is TRBV28 and J is TRBJ1-2; D is unclear. This CDR3 spans 12 amino acids. V dropped 5 bases and J dropped 8 bases, with 12 bases sitting between them. From germline, CDR1 is MDHEN and CDR2 SYDVKM. CDR3 loop: CASSRGFYGYTF. In DNA, the CDR3 is TGTGCCAGCAGTCGAGGGTTTTACGGCTACACCTTC.

CDR3 in DNA: TGTGCCAGCAGCTTAGAGGAGTTTTCCTACGAGCAGTACTTC. Protein: CASSLEEFSYEQYF. This chain joins TRBV7-2 and TRBJ2-7; D uncertain. CDR1 is SGHTA, CDR2 FQGNSA, per germline. The V end lost 1 base, the J end lost 1 base, and 8 bases lay between the germline ends. The CDR3 totals 14 residues.

The genes are TRBV5-4 and TRBJ2-1; 9 positions agree with TRBD2. V trimming: 5 bases; J trimming: 4 bases; junction bases outside the gene matches: 10. The CDR3 totals 16 residues. CDR1 SGHNT and CDR2 YYREEE come from the germline V gene (reference sequence). Here the CDR3 reads CASRSNSGSSYNEQFF. Written as DNA, the CDR3 is TGTGCCAGCAGATCCAATAGCGGGAGCTCTTACAATGAGCAGTTCTTC.

The V call is TRBV18, the J call TRBJ2-7; the D is unclear. The germline V and J ends were trimmed by 5 bases and 6 bases, with 11 bases remaining between them. CDR1 is KGHSH and CDR2 is LQKENI in the germline V gene. The CDR3 covers 12 residues. CDR3 bases: TGTGCCAGCTCAACCCCCCTGAGCGAGCAGTACTTC. Translated: CASSTPLSEQYF.

Only a few counts were recorded for this clone. This chain joins TRBV6-5 and TRBJ1-2; no definite D call. V lost 4 bases, J lost 5 bases, and 17 bases lay in between. Germline CDR1 is MNHEY and CDR2 is SVGAGI. The CDR3 runs to 15 residues. CDR3 nucleotide sequence: TGTGCCAGCAGTTCCTCCTGGCAAGATCTTTATGGCTACACCTTC. This sequence encodes CASSSSWQDLYGYTF.

There are a few counts of this clone. This sequence joins TRBV7-2 and TRBJ1-2, with TRBD1 identical over 7 bases. The CDR3 consists of 15 residues. J was trimmed by 4 bases and V by 5 bases; bases with no gene match: 10. Germline CDR1 SGHTA, CDR2 FQGNSA. The CDR3 DNA reads as TGTGCCAGCAGCCCGGCCCCCGGGACAGCCTATGGCTACACCTTC. Its protein product is CASSPAPGTAYGYTF.

The chain links TRBV15 to TRBJ2-7; D is undetermined. V shed 0 bases and J shed 2 bases, with 17 bases lying between them. The CDR3 runs to 17 residues. CDR1 and CDR2 (germline): LNHNV, YYDKDF (reference sequence). This chain's CDR3 is CATSRERKRLTPYEQYF. In DNA, the CDR3 is TGTGCCACCAGCAGAGAGCGGAAGCGACTTACACCCTACGAGCAGTACTTC.